This paragraph covers one TCR beta chain sequence. Libraries were prepared by immunoSEQ multiplex PCR; TCRdb keeps only in-frame clonotypes and omits some of them. The sample contains fewer than 350,000 clones, 89% of which appear only once. This sample was included in a study of blood T cell repertoires in COVID-19. This CDR3 contains 13 residues. The V and J ends lost 5 bases and 4 bases respectively, with 9 bases between them. One Seattle source followed patients from active infection through their disease course. The rearrangement uses TRBV12-3 or TRBV12-4 and TRBJ1-3, with D maybe TRBD1 (6 bases). Sequencing was carried out using peripheral blood. The source is a woman in her sixties with COVID-19, enrolled during active disease. The CDR3 loop reads CASSAGAGNTIYF. The DNA of the CDR3 is TGTGCCAGCAGTGCAGGGGCGGGAAACACCATATATTTT.